This passage covers 11 T cell receptor beta chains from one sample sequenced in a study of cytomegalovirus exposure and HLA in healthy donors. The PCR contained 60 Vbeta and 13 Jbeta primers. Repertoires were generated with immunoSEQ multiplex PCR, while TCRdb's copy carries only in-frame clones and drops some. This sample's table reports approximately 58,000 clones. The sample comprised PBMCs. The receptors originated from a woman between 50 and 59 years old in good health and CMV-seropositive.

The chain links TRBV30 to TRBJ2-3; D not certain. The CDR3 runs 12 residues. CDR1 is GTSNPN, CDR2 SVGIG, per germline (reference sequence). The ends were cut back, 0 bases at V and 5 bases at J, with 6 bases in the middle. The CDR3 DNA follows: TGTGCCTGGAGTGTACATGGAGATACGCAGTATTTT. This codes for CAWSVHGDTQYF.

This clone registers medium-sized by frequency. The chain has TRBV6-1 and TRBJ1-3; D gene unclear. Germline V gives CDR1 MNHNS, CDR2 SASEGT. The CDR3 contains 15 residues. Trimming took 1 base from V and 0 from J, leaving 7 bases between them. DNA for the CDR3: TGTGCCAGCAGTGAAGGTCCGAGCTCTGGAAACACCATATATTTT. Translating it yields CASSEGPSSGNTIYF.

The chain couples TRBV10-3 to TRBJ2-7, with a tentative D call TRBD2 (6 bases). Germline lookup yields CDR1 ENHRY and CDR2 SYGVKD. The V end lost 4 bases, the J end lost 5 bases, and 15 bases lay between the germline ends. This CDR3 has 14 residues. The CDR3: CAISAERVGNEQYF. DNA for the CDR3: TGTGCCATCAGTGCAGAGCGGGTCGGCAACGAGCAGTACTTC.

The chain carries TRBV19 and TRBJ1-4; 8 positions agree with TRBD1. The junction had 2 bases not matched to a gene; V was cut back by 5 bases and J by 0 bases. CDR1 is LNHDA and CDR2 is SQIVND in the germline V gene (reference sequence). CDR3 length: 15 amino acids. The CDR3: CASSQQGATNEKLFF. The DNA for the CDR3 is TGTGCCAGTAGTCAACAGGGGGCAACTAATGAAAAACTGTTTTTT.

V usage is TRBV5-1 and J usage is TRBJ1-6; TRBD1 might be the D (6 bases). Germline V gene lookup returns CDR1 SGHRS and CDR2 YFSETQ. The length of the CDR3 is 14 residues. Trimming removed 5 bases from V and 9 bases from J, with 15 bases in between. The CDR3 DNA sequence: TGCGCCAGCAGAAAAGAAGTGGACAGTTCACCCCTCCACTTT. This translates into CASRKEVDSSPLHF. Filled out from reference TRBV5-1 and TRBJ1-6, the complete variable domain reads KAGVTQTPRYLIKTRGQQVTLSCSPISGHRSVSWYQQTPGQGLQFLFEYFSETQRNKGNFPGRFSGRQFSNSRSEMNVSTLELGDSALYLCASRKEVDSSPLHFGNGTRLTVT.

The V and J genes are TRBV6-5 and TRBJ1-1; tentatively, D is TRBD1 (6 bases). The ends were cut back, 5 bases at V and 1 base at J, with 11 bases in the middle. Germline lookup yields CDR1 MNHEY and CDR2 SVGAGI. This CDR3 contains 14 residues. The CDR3 sequence is CASSVHRENTEAFF. CDR3 bases: TGTGCCAGCAGTGTCCACAGGGAGAACACTGAAGCTTTCTTT.

This chain joins TRBV30 and TRBJ2-7, with D possibly being TRBD1 (5 bases). The CDR3 extends over 15 amino acids. The germline gives CDR1 GTSNPN, CDR2 SVGIG (reference sequence). Trimming shortened V by 4 bases and J by 0 bases, and 16 bases separated the two germline ends. CDR3 DNA: TGTGCCTGGAAGAGGAGACAGAGGAGCTCCTACGAGCAGTACTTC. Amino acids: CAWKRRQRSSYEQYF.

The rearrangement uses TRBV6-1 and TRBJ1-1; unclear D gene. V lost 4 bases to trimming and J lost 5 bases, with 11 bases between them. The CDR3 loop spans 13 amino acids. Looked up from germline, CDR1 is MNHNS and CDR2 is SASEGT. The CDR3 is CASSVITRTEAFF. The CDR3 nucleotides read TGTGCCAGCAGTGTTATTACGAGGACTGAAGCTTTCTTT.

The chain links TRBV7-9 to TRBJ2-5; weak D call: TRBD1 (5 bases). The germline V gene encodes CDR1 SEHNR and CDR2 FQNEAQ (reference sequence). The CDR3 is made up of 13 amino acids. The germline V and J ends were trimmed by 2 bases and 4 bases, with 8 bases remaining between them. The CDR3 spells CASSLNQGETQYF. CDR3 in DNA: TGTGCCAGCAGCTTAAATCAGGGAGAGACCCAGTACTTC.

This sequence joins TRBV6-6 and TRBJ2-3; D uncertain. V was trimmed by 8 bases and J by 0 bases, leaving 9 bases between them. CDR3 length: 13 residues. In germline, CDR1 is MNHNY, CDR2 SVGAGI (reference sequence). CDR3 region: CASVTLSTDTQYF. DNA for the CDR3: TGTGCCAGCGTCACCCTAAGCACAGATACGCAGTATTTT.

V gene TRBV11-2 combines with J gene TRBJ2-2, with D tentatively TRBD1 (5 bases). The CDR3 contains 15 residues. Germline values: CDR1 SGHAT, CDR2 FQNNGV. V lost 7 bases to trimming and J lost 7 bases, with 19 bases between them. DNA for the CDR3: TGTGCCAGCACCCCCAGGCAGGGCAGTATCGGGGAGCTGTTTTTT. Its protein is CASTPRQGSIGELFF.